This entry features one T cell receptor (beta chain) sequence. These data originate in a study of blood T cell repertoires in COVID-19. With V trimmed by 5 bases and J by 0 bases, 5 bases remained unmatched. This CDR3 region has 16 residues. Germline-derived CDR1 and CDR2 are LGHDT and YNNKEL (reference sequence). The protocol was immunoSEQ multiplex PCR, while the TCRdb copy is restricted to in-frame clones and leaves out a portion. The sample holds around 50,000 clones; 80% to 90% are singletons and the top ten take around 8%. The sequence came from a human donor in a cohort sampled during active COVID-19. Sequencing was performed on peripheral blood. The J gene is TRBJ1-3, the V gene TRBV3-1 (or the pseudogene TRBV3-2); 9 positions agree with TRBD1. The CDR3 coding sequence is TGTGCCAGCAGCTGGGGACAGGGAAACTCTGGAAACACCATATATTTT. This encodes CASSWGQGNSGNTIYF.